This T cell receptor beta chain was found in a study of vaccination and CD4 T cells after COVID-19 (dated by TCRdb to between 2020 and 2023). General notes on the study: Convalescent patients had a positive SARS-CoV-2 result on nasal swab PCR, and of these patients, several had mild disease and one had severe disease. The convalescent cohort comprised six males and four females, including two Hispanic individuals, seven Caucasians, two Asians and one multiracial person. Two doses of either the Pfizer-BioNTech BNT162b2 vaccine (n=8) or the Moderna mRNA-1273 vaccine (n=2) were administered to participants. Post-COVID blood samples were collected from convalescent patients a median of about 92 days after diagnosis, with a range of about 35 to 170 days. Post-vaccine blood samples were collected a median of approximately 68 days after the second vaccine dose, ranging from about 13 to 241 days. Overlapping spike peptide pools from SARS-CoV-2 and from the common cold coronaviruses HCoV-NL63, HCoV-OC43 and HCoV-229E were used as culture stimuli. As controls, cultures received a CEFX viral epitope pool (the positive control), an HIV-1 Nef peptide pool (the negative control), or no peptide at all. In over 8 COVID-19 convalescent patients and a few infection-naive healthy vaccine recipients, researchers compared the spike-specific CD4+ TCR repertoire from before mRNA vaccination with the repertoire from after.

A few counts support this clonotype. The clone's antigen remains unknown. Base qualities are not recorded, but no much larger clone differs from it by a single base. Reading the label with the study, this specimen's treatment or condition is: roughly ten-day PBMC culture with coronavirus spike peptide pools or control peptides (ViraFEST assay). The ViraFEST assay was used in the study, in which antigen-specific T cells were expanded with peptide pools and expanded clonotypes were subsequently identified by TCR sequencing. The convalescent patients' positive SARS-CoV-2 PCR tests were from March to December 2020, which was before the Alpha, Beta and Delta variants emerged in the United States. PBMCs were cultured at roughly 2 million per well in IMDM supplemented with around 5% human AB serum and 10 IU/ml IL-2, with about 10 ug/ml peptide pools added. On days 3 and 7, half of the culture medium was replaced with fresh IL-2-containing medium. After nine to eleven days of culture, CD4+ T cells were isolated by negative selection with the EasySep CD4+ T cell isolation kit. Ficoll-Paque Plus gradient centrifugation was used to isolate PBMCs from whole blood, and the isolated PBMCs were then either used fresh or cryopreserved at -140C. Each culture condition was generally run in triplicate wells.

Summary of the overall study and its limitations: The number of convalescent patients in the study was relatively small, and the study did not examine early timepoints following natural infection. Although the median number of SARS-CoV-2-reactive clonotypes went up from fewer than 25 after infection to more than 30 after vaccination, the increase was not significant. In convalescent patients, a median 86.3% of post-vaccine SARS-CoV-2-reactive clones were detected only after vaccination, suggesting vaccine-specific priming. Nearly all vaccine-specific clones in convalescent patients (304 of 307) were mono-reactive for SARS-CoV-2 spike rather than cross-reactive with common cold coronaviruses.

The library relied on PCR. DNA from cultured CD4+ T cells was subjected to TCR sequencing with the Oncomine TCR Beta short-read assay at the Johns Hopkins FTIC core. The QIAamp micro DNA kit was used to extract genomic DNA from the cultured CD4+ T cells. Oncomine TCR Beta libraries from cultured CD4+ T cells were pooled using unique dual indexes and sequenced on an Illumina iSeq 100. As for the authors' bioinformatics: Non-productive sequences were filtered out, and CDR3s that did not start with C, did not end with F or W, or were shorter than 7 amino acids were discarded. The MANAFEST web application identified antigen-specific clonotypes by comparing peptide-stimulated wells against reference wells and other culture wells. Positive clones required FDR below 0.05, an odds ratio above 5, and productive frequency above 0.1% in at least two of three replicate wells. A clonotype counted as cross-reactive if it showed significant expansion both in the SARS-CoV-2 spike wells and in at least one common cold coronavirus spike condition. Levenshtein distances (stringdist) and unrooted phylogenetic trees (ape) in R version 3.6.1 were used to assess CDR3 homology. TCRdb ran its own pipeline on the public reads, namely fastp trimming at Q25 and MiXCR clone calling, and kept in-frame beta chains. When rows share a CDR3 protein, they turn into one entry using the most common DNA and genes. Clone size and V and J calls follow TCRdb, not the original study. This sample has some 12,000 distinct CDR3 sequences in its table, and roughly 73% of those were observed once. About a tenth of the sample goes to the ten largest clones.

The TCR sequence derives from a human donor who had recovered from COVID-19. The sample consisted of CD4+ T cells from blood, cultured in vitro.

The CDR3 reads as follows: CASSLEWRGGGYTF. Read as DNA, the sequence is TGTGCCAGCAGCTTAGAATGGCGGGGTGGGGGCTACACCTTC. Rearrangement joined TRBV7-2 to TRBJ1-2, with the D segment identity uncertain. CDR1 SGHTA and CDR2 FQGNSA were looked up in the germline V gene. Counted from cysteine to phenylalanine, this CDR3 has 14 amino acids. Left in the record is the CDR3 DNA by itself, 42 bases read in frame from the first base. V is shortened by 1 base, J by 8 bases, and the region joining them spans 14 bases.